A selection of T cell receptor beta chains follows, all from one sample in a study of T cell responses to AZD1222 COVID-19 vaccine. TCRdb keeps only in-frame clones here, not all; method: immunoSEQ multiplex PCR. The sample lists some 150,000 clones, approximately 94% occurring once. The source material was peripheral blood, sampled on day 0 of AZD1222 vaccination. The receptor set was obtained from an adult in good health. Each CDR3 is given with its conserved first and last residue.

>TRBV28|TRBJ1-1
CASRRGQPNTEAFF
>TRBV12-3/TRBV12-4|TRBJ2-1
CASSLRRDEQFF
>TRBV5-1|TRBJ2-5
CASSNPAGRETQYF
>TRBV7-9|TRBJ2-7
CASSVHTGTASYEQYF
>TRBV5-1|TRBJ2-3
CASSLLYGLGPRPDTQYF
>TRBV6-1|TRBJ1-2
CASSSNGYTF
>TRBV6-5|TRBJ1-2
CASSQDRGIGYTF
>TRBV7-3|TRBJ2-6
CASSFHPAGGHSGANVLTF
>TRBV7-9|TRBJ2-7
CASSRQVQVARHEQYF
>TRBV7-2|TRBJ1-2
CASSLAGGGGQGVF
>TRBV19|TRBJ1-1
CASSRGQGNTEAFF
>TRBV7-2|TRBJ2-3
CASSRTGVYTDTQYF
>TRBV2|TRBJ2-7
CASSPFGRAGEQYF
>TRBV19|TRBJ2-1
CASSMEWRNEQFF
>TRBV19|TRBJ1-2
CASSITGQARGQGYTF
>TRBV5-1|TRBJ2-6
CASSLWYFGQGQSGANVLTF
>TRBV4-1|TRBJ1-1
CASSQEGRNTEAFF
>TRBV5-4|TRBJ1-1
CASSLGWQMNTEAFF
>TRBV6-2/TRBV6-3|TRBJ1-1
CASSRDRGAFF
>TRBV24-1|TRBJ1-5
CATQPRGLNQPQHF
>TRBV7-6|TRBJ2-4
CASSLALGGRSDIQYF
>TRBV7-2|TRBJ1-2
CASSPRSRGPPSNYGYTF
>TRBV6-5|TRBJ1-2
CASSRRQTNYGYTF
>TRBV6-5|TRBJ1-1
CASRDSLNTEAFF
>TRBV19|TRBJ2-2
CASSLDGFSRYTGELFF
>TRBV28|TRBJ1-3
CASSPTLRGGGSGNTIYF
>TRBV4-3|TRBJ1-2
CASSHYPGQGGGYTF
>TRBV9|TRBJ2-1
CASSVDGRVNEQFF
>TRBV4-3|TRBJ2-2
CASSQVPNGGGHTGELFF
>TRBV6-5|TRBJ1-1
CASSSLEGMNTEAFF
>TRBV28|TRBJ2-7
CASSFRNSPYEQYF
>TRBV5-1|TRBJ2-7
CASSLGYEQYF
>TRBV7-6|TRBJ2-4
CASSRRDGKNIQYF
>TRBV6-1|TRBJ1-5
CASSDRVGNQPQHF
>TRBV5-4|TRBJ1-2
CASSLEVTANYGYTF
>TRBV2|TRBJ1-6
CASRIGQGKSPLHF
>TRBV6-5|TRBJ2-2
CASIAPGTGELFF
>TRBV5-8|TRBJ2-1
CASSHGTGSIEQFF
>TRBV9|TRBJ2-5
CASSVGGGGETQYF
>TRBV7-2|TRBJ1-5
CASTGGGGNQPQHF
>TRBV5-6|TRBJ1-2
CASSLGDPYGYTF
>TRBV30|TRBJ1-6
CAWSPDRGRSPLHF
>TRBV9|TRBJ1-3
CASSVRQGWDTIYF
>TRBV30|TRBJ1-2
CARNRDSYGYTF
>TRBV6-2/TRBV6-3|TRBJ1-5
CASSLHRQGGNQPQHF
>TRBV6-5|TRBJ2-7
CASSQTLTSSYEQYF
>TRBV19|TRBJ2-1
CASASGGTSGGNKQFF